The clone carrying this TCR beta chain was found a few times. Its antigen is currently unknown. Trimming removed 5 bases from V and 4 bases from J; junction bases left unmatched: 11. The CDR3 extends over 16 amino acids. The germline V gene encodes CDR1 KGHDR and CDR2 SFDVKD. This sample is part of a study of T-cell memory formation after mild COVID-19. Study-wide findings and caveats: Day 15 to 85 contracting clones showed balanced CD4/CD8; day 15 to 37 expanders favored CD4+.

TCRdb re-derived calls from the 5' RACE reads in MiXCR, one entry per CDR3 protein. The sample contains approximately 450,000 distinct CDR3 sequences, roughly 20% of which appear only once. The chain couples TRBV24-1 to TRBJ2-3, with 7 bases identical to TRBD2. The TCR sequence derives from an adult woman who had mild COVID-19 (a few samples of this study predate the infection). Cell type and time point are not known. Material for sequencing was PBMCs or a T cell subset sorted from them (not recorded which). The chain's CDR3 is CATSAPSGGYADTQYF. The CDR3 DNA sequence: TGTGCCACCAGTGCCCCTTCGGGAGGTTACGCAGATACGCAGTATTTT.